What follows describes a single T cell receptor (beta chain). Its antigen is unknown. This record belongs to a study of T cell repertoires in cytomegalovirus infection. Background on the study: The authors relied on CMV epitopes, both recently identified HLA-C-restricted and well-studied HLA-B-restricted. Matching HLA type, along with CMV infection, was indicated by public TCR beta signatures.

CDR3 length equals 15 residues. Looked up from germline, CDR1 is SGHVS and CDR2 is FQNEAQ. V shed 4 bases and J shed 3 bases, with 14 bases lying between them. Each CDR3 protein is one row after TCRdb ran MiXCR on the reads. This repertoire shows about 500,000 distinct CDR3 sequences, 33% found once; its top ten account for about 17%. The clonotype comes from a human donor in good health (CMV status not recorded). Some clones in this sample may be carry-over from other donors' samples. This sequence joins TRBV7-8 and TRBJ2-3; D not resolved. The source material was cultured PBMCs, sampled from culture after CMV antigen stimulation. CDR3 loop: CASSSSTASTDTQYF. Here the CDR3 DNA reads TGTGCCAGCAGCTCCTCTACGGCGTCAACAGATACGCAGTATTTT.